The rows below give T cell receptor beta chains drawn from one sample of a study of CD8 T cells in Susac syndrome. TCRdb independently ran MiXCR on the immunoSEQ multiplex PCR reads; one entry per CDR3 protein. The sample records about 81,000 distinct CDR3 sequences, approximately 95% being singletons. Sequencing input: CD8+ T cells from PBMCs. The receptor source for this set is a human donor with Susac syndrome. Both conserved end residues are part of each CDR3. A D gene is named only where the DNA matches it firmly. Some rows mark clone size as missing; the rest say once, few, many or name a class of expanded clone.

V,J,size,D,CDR3,DNA
TRBV27,TRBJ2-2,.,TRBD2,CASSLGLATGELFF,TGTGCCAGCAGCCTGGGACTAGCAACCGGGGAGCTGTTTTTT
TRBV24-1,TRBJ2-7,.,TRBD2,CATSDSGTYTYEQYF,TGTGCCACCAGTGACAGCGGGACCTACACCTACGAGCAGTACTTC
TRBV7-9,TRBJ2-1,.,TRBD1,CASSQVRDSEFF,TGTGCCAGCAGCCAAGTGAGGGACAGTGAGTTCTTC
TRBV3-1,TRBJ1-5,.,.,CASSQEGGFSQPQHF,TGTGCCAGCAGCCAAGAAGGAGGTTTCAGTCAGCCCCAGCATTTT
TRBV12-3/TRBV12-4,TRBJ2-7,.,.,CASSALDYEQYF,TGTGCCAGCAGTGCTTTGGACTACGAGCAGTACTTC
TRBV20-1,TRBJ1-5,.,.,CSASQDMPGNQPQHF,TGCAGTGCTAGCCAGGATATGCCCGGCAATCAGCCCCAGCATTTT
TRBV4-3,TRBJ2-3,once,.,CASSFEWKSDTQYF,TGCGCCAGCAGCTTTGAATGGAAGTCAGATACGCAGTATTTT
TRBV9,TRBJ2-7,.,TRBD1,CASSPGQGAVYEQYF,TGTGCCAGCAGCCCGGGACAGGGGGCTGTCTACGAGCAGTACTTC
TRBV27,TRBJ2-7,.,.,CASSSRGRSYEQYF,TGTGCCAGCAGTTCCAGGGGCCGCTCCTACGAGCAGTACTTC
TRBV12-3/TRBV12-4,TRBJ2-5,.,.,CASSSGRDSFLQETQYF,TGTGCCAGCAGTTCCGGGAGGGACAGTTTTCTCCAAGAGACCCAGTACTTC
TRBV7-8,TRBJ2-3,once,TRBD2,CASSPTLAGTITDTQYF,TGTGCCAGCAGCCCCACCCTCGCCGGGACTATCACAGATACGCAGTATTTT
TRBV5-6,TRBJ2-1,.,.,CASESGAYNEQFF,TGTGCCAGTGAGTCAGGGGCCTACAATGAGCAGTTCTTC
TRBV7-8,TRBJ1-1,.,TRBD1,CASSLRTGAMNTEAFF,TGTGCCAGCAGCCTCCGGACAGGGGCCATGAACACTGAAGCTTTCTTT
TRBV5-6,TRBJ2-1,few,.,CASSLSSNEQFF,TGTGCCAGCAGCTTATCATCCAATGAGCAGTTCTTC
TRBV12-3/TRBV12-4,TRBJ2-3,.,.,CANHLPPPSPGGTDTQYF,TGTGCCAATCATCTCCCGCCGCCAAGCCCGGGAGGCACAGATACGCAGTATTTT
TRBV27,TRBJ2-2,.,.,CASSLGRAGELFF,TGTGCCAGCAGTTTAGGACGGGCCGGGGAGCTGTTTTTT
TRBV7-3,TRBJ2-7,.,TRBD2,CASSITSGSYEQYF,TGTGCCAGCAGCATCACTAGCGGGAGTTACGAGCAGTACTTC
TRBV29-1,TRBJ2-5,.,.,CSVGTYRVEAQETQYF,TGCAGCGTTGGAACCTACCGGGTGGAGGCTCAAGAGACCCAGTACTTC
TRBV9,TRBJ2-3,.,.,CASSVRTTGLNTQYF,TGTGCCAGCAGCGTGAGGACAACGGGGCTGAATACGCAGTATTTT
TRBV7-9,TRBJ1-2,once,.,CASSSLGQSVDGYTF,TGTGCCAGCAGCTCCTTAGGACAGTCGGTCGATGGCTACACCTTC
TRBV28,TRBJ2-1,.,TRBD1,CASSSRDRNNEQFF,TGTGCCAGCAGTTCCCGGGACAGGAACAATGAGCAGTTCTTC
TRBV14,TRBJ2-7,.,.,CASSLSGTEVHEQYF,TGTGCCAGCAGCTTGAGCGGGACAGAAGTCCACGAGCAGTACTTC
TRBV7-8,TRBJ2-1,.,.,CASSPPTLNNEQFF,TGTGCCAGCAGCCCCCCCACCCTTAACAATGAGCAGTTCTTC
TRBV14,TRBJ2-7,.,.,CASSQGHSSYEQYF,TGTGCCAGCAGCCAAGGGCACAGCTCCTACGAGCAGTACTTC
TRBV7-9,TRBJ1-4,.,.,CASSLGVVTHEKLFF,TGTGCCAGCAGCTTAGGAGTGGTGACACATGAAAAACTGTTTTTT
TRBV15,TRBJ2-2,.,.,CATSKDHEGYTGELFF,TGTGCCACCAGCAAAGACCACGAGGGATACACCGGGGAGCTGTTTTTT
TRBV3-1,TRBJ2-6,.,.,CASSQEKWRGLKGANVLTF,TGTGCCAGCAGCCAAGAGAAATGGAGGGGGCTAAAGGGGGCCAACGTCCTGACTTTC
TRBV9,TRBJ2-1,once,TRBD1,CASSVEGASYNEQFF,TGTGCCAGCAGCGTAGAGGGGGCCTCCTACAATGAGCAGTTCTTC
TRBV3-1,TRBJ2-1,.,TRBD2,CASSQDNGGRALDEQFF,TGTGCCAGCAGCCAAGATAACGGCGGGAGGGCCCTGGATGAGCAGTTCTTC
TRBV6-2/TRBV6-3,TRBJ1-1,.,TRBD1,CASSPGQGRRTEAFF,TGTGCCAGCAGTCCGGGACAGGGGAGAAGGACTGAAGCTTTCTTT
TRBV15,TRBJ1-2,.,.,CATSAGAGGEQGYTF,TGTGCCACCAGCGCGGGGGCGGGGGGAGAACAAGGCTACACCTTC
TRBV5-1,TRBJ2-1,once,.,CASSLDGALTYNEQFF,TGCGCCAGCAGCTTGGACGGGGCCCTAACATACAATGAGCAGTTCTTC
TRBV4-3,TRBJ2-1,.,TRBD1,CASSQNRDSYNEQFF,TGCGCCAGCAGCCAAAACCGGGACAGTTACAATGAGCAGTTCTTC
TRBV9,TRBJ1-3,.,.,CASSVSTGSGNTIYF,TGTGCCAGCAGCGTGTCGACAGGTTCTGGAAACACCATATATTTT
TRBV6-6,TRBJ2-7,.,.,CASRPPGESSYEQYF,TGTGCCAGCAGGCCCCCCGGGGAGAGCTCCTACGAGCAGTACTTC
TRBV6-5,TRBJ2-7,few,TRBD1,CASSPGQGDDEQYF,TGTGCCAGCAGCCCGGGACAGGGGGACGACGAGCAGTACTTC
TRBV9,TRBJ2-7,.,.,CASSPTKSSYEQYF,TGTGCCAGCAGCCCAACCAAGTCGTCCTACGAGCAGTACTTC
TRBV15,TRBJ1-1,.,.,CATRESHGTEAFF,TGTGCCACCAGAGAATCTCACGGGACTGAAGCTTTCTTT
TRBV6-1,TRBJ2-7,.,.,CASSPGPQVAYEQYF,TGTGCCAGCAGTCCGGGCCCCCAGGTGGCCTACGAGCAGTACTTC
TRBV29-1,TRBJ2-1,.,TRBD2,CSVVTSVLQSSYNEQFF,TGCAGCGTTGTGACTAGCGTATTACAGAGCTCCTACAATGAGCAGTTCTTC
TRBV9,TRBJ2-3,.,.,CASSVETGDTQYF,TGTGCCAGCAGCGTAGAAACAGGGGATACGCAGTATTTT
TRBV11-3,TRBJ2-1,.,TRBD2,CASSLLAGDYEQFF,TGTGCCAGCAGCTTGCTAGCGGGGGACTATGAGCAGTTCTTC
TRBV7-9,TRBJ1-4,.,.,CASSLVQGEGLTEKLFF,TGTGCCAGCAGCTTAGTCCAGGGTGAGGGGCTTACTGAAAAACTGTTTTTT
TRBV6-2/TRBV6-3,TRBJ2-3,.,.,CASGPPLTDTQYF,TGTGCCAGCGGGCCTCCCCTCACAGATACGCAGTATTTT
TRBV13,TRBJ1-6,.,.,CASSPTTGPIPLHF,TGTGCCAGCAGCCCCACCACGGGGCCGATACCCCTCCACTTT
TRBV29-1,TRBJ2-7,.,.,CSVDGGYEQYF,TGCAGCGTTGATGGGGGGTACGAGCAGTACTTC
TRBV6-1,TRBJ1-6,.,.,CASTLFLGTEDNSPLHF,TGTGCCAGCACACTTTTCTTAGGGACGGAAGATAATTCACCCCTCCACTTT
TRBV19,TRBJ2-7,.,TRBD1,CASSETGAIGYEQYF,TGTGCCAGTAGTGAGACAGGGGCGATCGGATACGAGCAGTACTTC
TRBV7-9,TRBJ2-7,.,TRBD1,CASIPVTGVEYF,TGTGCCAGCATTCCTGTGACAGGGGTTGAGTACTTC
TRBV27,TRBJ2-1,.,.,CASMGTESSYNEQFF,TGTGCCAGCATGGGAACGGAGAGCTCCTACAATGAGCAGTTCTTC
TRBV15,TRBJ1-5,.,.,CATSRVLGGDQPQHF,TGTGCCACCAGCAGAGTTTTGGGGGGAGATCAGCCCCAGCATTTT
TRBV19,TRBJ2-5,.,.,CASSPRGTETQYF,TGTGCCAGTAGTCCCCGAGGGACAGAGACCCAGTACTTC
TRBV29-1,TRBJ2-3,.,.,CSVGASAGSSTDTQYF,TGCAGCGTTGGGGCCTCGGCGGGCTCTAGCACAGATACGCAGTATTTT
TRBV5-1,TRBJ2-5,.,.,CASSQNPSGTLKETQYF,TGCGCCAGCAGCCAGAACCCATCCGGGACCCTCAAGGAGACCCAGTACTTC
TRBV1,TRBJ1-5,once,.,CTSHNGGESNQPQHF,TGCACCAGCCACAACGGGGGAGAGAGCAATCAGCCCCAGCATTTT
TRBV7-2,TRBJ2-7,.,.,CASSLARDGSYEQYF,TGTGCCAGCAGCTTAGCGCGGGACGGATCCTACGAGCAGTACTTC